Listed below are T cell receptor beta chains from one sample, sequenced in a study of cytomegalovirus exposure and HLA in healthy donors. Clones were sequenced by immunoSEQ multiplex PCR, and TCRdb holds only the in-frame ones, with some missing. The data show 180,000 or so clones, with 70% to 85% seen just once and roughly 0.098% held by the top ten. The sequenced sample was PBMCs. Source of these receptors: a boy aged 2 to 10 in good health and CMV-seronegative. The CDR3 runs from the conserved cysteine through the conserved F or W. The D gene is left open where the match is weak. A clone size is listed for some rows: how often the clone was seen (once, few, many), or a class if it is expanded.

cdr3_nt	cdr3_aa	clone_size	v_call	d_call	j_call
TGTGCCAGCAGCTTAAAGGGCCAGACAGGGACATTCTCCTACGAGCAGTACTTC	CASSLKGQTGTFSYEQYF	-	TRBV7-2	TRBD1	TRBJ2-7
TGTGCCAGCAGTCGAGGTAGGGGGAGTCAAGAGACCCAGTACTTC	CASSRGRGSQETQYF	-	TRBV6-1	-	TRBJ2-5
TGTGCCAGCAGCTTCACCGGGGCCTACGAGCAGTACTTC	CASSFTGAYEQYF	-	TRBV11-2	-	TRBJ2-7
TGTGCCAGCAGCTCATACCGGGACAGGGGAGAAGGCAATCAGCCCCAGCATTTT	CASSSYRDRGEGNQPQHF	-	TRBV7-8	TRBD1	TRBJ1-5
TGTGCCAGCAGCTCCCACTACGAGCAGTACTTC	CASSSHYEQYF	-	TRBV7-2	-	TRBJ2-7
TGTGCCAGCAGCCCCGTGGGCGTTGGCGGGGGGGCCCTCTCCGCTAATGAGCAGTTCTTC	CASSPVGVGGGALSANEQFF	-	TRBV14	TRBD2	TRBJ2-1
TGTGCCAGCAGCCAGGGGACAGGGTCACTCTATGGCTACACCTTC	CASSQGTGSLYGYTF	once	TRBV11-2	TRBD1	TRBJ1-2
TGCGCCAGCAGTGATACCCAGGGGATCTACTACAATGAGCAGTTCTTC	CASSDTQGIYYNEQFF	few	TRBV10-1	-	TRBJ2-1
TGTGCCAGCAGCTTCGGGGGGGTCCCGCAAGAGACCCAGTACTTC	CASSFGGVPQETQYF	-	TRBV7-2	TRBD2	TRBJ2-5
TGTGCCAGCAGCCAGACAGAGACAAACTATGGCTACACCTTC	CASSQTETNYGYTF	-	TRBV27	-	TRBJ1-2
TGTGCCAGCAGTCTTGGACAGAACACAGATACGCAGTATTTT	CASSLGQNTDTQYF	-	TRBV28	-	TRBJ2-3
TGTGCCAGCAGCGAGGACAGAGAGAACACTGAAGCTTTCTTT	CASSEDRENTEAFF	-	TRBV6-5	-	TRBJ1-1
TGTGCCAGCAGCGTAGCCCTGGACAGCCTCAATGAGCAGTTCTTC	CASSVALDSLNEQFF	-	TRBV9	-	TRBJ2-1
TGTGCCAGCAGCCCCTCATACAGGGCCCAAGACACTGAAGCTTTCTTT	CASSPSYRAQDTEAFF	-	TRBV13	-	TRBJ1-1